This TCR beta chain was found in a study of shared clonotypes between healthy human individuals. Here immunoSEQ multiplex PCR was the method, and the copy in TCRdb shows in-frame clones only, minus some. Here the sample spans fewer than 1.4 million clones, 75% to 80% being singletons. Specimen: memory CD4+ T cells from PBMCs. Documented subset: CD45RA-negative fraction. The TCR sequence derives from a man younger than 35 in good health. Some clones in this sample may be carry-over from other donors' samples.

This CDR3 is CASSPRLAGGYEQYF. CDR3 nucleotides: TGTGCCAGCAGCCCCCGACTAGCGGGAGGCTACGAGCAGTACTTC. The rearrangement uses TRBV7-2 and TRBJ2-7, with 13 bases matching TRBD2. The CDR3 has 15 amino acids. The trim removed 5 bases at V and 3 bases at J, leaving 4 bases unmatched. The germline CDR1 and CDR2 sequences are SGHTA and FQGNSA.